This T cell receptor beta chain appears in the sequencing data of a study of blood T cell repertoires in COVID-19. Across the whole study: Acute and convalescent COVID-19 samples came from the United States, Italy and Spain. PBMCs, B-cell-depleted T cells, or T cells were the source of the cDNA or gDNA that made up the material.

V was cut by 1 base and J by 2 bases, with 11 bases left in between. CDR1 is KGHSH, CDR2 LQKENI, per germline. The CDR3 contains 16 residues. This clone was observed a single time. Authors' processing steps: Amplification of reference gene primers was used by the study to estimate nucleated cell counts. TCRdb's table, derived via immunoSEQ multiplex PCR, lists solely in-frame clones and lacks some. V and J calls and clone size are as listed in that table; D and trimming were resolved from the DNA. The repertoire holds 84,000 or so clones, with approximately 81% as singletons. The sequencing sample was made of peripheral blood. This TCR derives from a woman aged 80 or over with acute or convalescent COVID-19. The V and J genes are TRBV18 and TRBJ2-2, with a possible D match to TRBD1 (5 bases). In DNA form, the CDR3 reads TGTGCCAGCTCACCACGACAGATTTCTAACACCGGGGAGCTGTTTTTT. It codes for CASSPRQISNTGELFF.